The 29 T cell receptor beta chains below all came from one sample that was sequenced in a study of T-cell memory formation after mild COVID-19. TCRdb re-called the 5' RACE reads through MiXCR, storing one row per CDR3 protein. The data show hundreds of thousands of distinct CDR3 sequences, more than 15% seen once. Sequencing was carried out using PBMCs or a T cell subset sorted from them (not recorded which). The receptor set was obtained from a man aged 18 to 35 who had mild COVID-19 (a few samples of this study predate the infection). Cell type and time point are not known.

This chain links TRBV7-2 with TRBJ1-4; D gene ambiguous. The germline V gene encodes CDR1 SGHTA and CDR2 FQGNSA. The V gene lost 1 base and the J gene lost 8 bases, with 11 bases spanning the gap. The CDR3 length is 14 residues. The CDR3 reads CASSLEFGQEKLFF. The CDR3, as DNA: TGTGCCAGCAGCTTAGAATTTGGTCAGGAAAAACTGTTTTTT.

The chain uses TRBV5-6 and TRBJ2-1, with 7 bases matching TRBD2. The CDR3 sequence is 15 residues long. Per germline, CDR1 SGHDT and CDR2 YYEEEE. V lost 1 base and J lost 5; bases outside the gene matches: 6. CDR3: CASSLLGGGNNEQFF. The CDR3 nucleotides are TGTGCCAGCAGCTTGCTGGGCGGGGGTAACAATGAGCAGTTCTTC.

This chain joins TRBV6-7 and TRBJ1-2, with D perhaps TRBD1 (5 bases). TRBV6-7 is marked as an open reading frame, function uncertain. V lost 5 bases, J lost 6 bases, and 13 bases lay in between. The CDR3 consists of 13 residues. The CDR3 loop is CASSTRQGHGYTF. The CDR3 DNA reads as TGTGCCAGCAGTACCCGGCAGGGCCATGGCTACACCTTC.

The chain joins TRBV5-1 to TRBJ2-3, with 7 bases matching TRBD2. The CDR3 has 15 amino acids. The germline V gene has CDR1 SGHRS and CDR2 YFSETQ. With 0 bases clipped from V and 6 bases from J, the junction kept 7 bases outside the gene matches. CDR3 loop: CASSLGAGRADTQYF. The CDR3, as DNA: TGCGCCAGCAGCTTGGGGGCAGGGAGGGCGGATACGCAGTATTTT.

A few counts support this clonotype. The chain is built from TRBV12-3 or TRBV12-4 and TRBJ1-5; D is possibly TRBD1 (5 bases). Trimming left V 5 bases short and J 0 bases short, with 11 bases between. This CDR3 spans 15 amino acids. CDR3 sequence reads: CASSPTVHSNQPQHF. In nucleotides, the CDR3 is TGTGCCAGCAGTCCGACAGTCCATAGCAATCAGCCCCAGCATTTT.

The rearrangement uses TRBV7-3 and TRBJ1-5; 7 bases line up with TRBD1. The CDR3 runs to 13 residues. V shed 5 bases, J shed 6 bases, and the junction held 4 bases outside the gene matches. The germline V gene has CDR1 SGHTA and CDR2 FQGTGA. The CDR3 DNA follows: TGTGCCAGCAGCACAGGGGATCGTCAGCCCCAGCATTTT. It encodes CASSTGDRQPQHF.

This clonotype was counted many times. The CDR3 sequence: CSASQPGANVLTF. For the CDR3, the DNA is TGCAGCGCCAGTCAACCTGGGGCCAACGTCCTGACTTTC. The V and J genes are TRBV29-1 and TRBJ2-6; D unresolved. This CDR3 comprises 13 residues. The germline V and J ends were trimmed by 7 bases and 2 bases, with 9 bases remaining between them. Per germline, CDR1 SQVTM and CDR2 ANQGSEA.

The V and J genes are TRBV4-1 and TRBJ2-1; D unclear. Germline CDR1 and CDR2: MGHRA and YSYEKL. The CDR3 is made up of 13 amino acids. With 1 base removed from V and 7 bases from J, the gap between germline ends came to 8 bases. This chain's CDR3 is CASSQVLVNEQFF. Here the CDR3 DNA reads TGCGCCAGCAGCCAAGTTTTGGTGAATGAGCAGTTCTTC.

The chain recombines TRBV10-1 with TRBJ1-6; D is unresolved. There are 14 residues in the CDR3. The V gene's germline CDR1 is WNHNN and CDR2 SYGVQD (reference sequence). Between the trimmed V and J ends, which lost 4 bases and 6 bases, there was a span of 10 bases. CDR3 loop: CASSASGPNSPLHF. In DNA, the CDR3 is TGCGCCAGCAGTGCAAGCGGGCCTAATTCACCCCTCCACTTT.

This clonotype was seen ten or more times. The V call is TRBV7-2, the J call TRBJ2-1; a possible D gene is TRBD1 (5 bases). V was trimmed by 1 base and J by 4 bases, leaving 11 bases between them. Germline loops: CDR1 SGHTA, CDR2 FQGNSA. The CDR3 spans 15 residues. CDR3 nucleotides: TGTGCCAGCAGCTTAGAGACAGCCTCTTACAATGAGCAGTTCTTC. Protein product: CASSLETASYNEQFF. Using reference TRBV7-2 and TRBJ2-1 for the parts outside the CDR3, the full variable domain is GAGVSQSPSNKVTEKGKDVELRCDPISGHTALYWYRQSLGQGLEFLIYFQGNSAPDKSGLPSDRFSAERTGGSVSTLTIQRTQQEDSAVYLCASSLETASYNEQFFGPGTRLTVL.

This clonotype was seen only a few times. For the CDR3, the DNA is TGTGCCAGCAGCTTATTCCAGAACCAAGAGACCCAGTACTTC. It yields the protein CASSLFQNQETQYF. This chain links TRBV7-2 with TRBJ2-5; D gene ambiguous. The CDR3 totals 14 residues. The germline gives CDR1 SGHTA, CDR2 FQGNSA. The germline V and J ends were trimmed by 2 bases and 0 bases, with 7 bases remaining between them.

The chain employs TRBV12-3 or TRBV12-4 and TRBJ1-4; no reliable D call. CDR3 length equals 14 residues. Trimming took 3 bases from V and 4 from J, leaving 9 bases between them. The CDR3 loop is CASSFSGNNEKLFF. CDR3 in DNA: TGTGCCAGCAGTTTTTCAGGTAATAATGAAAAACTGTTTTTT.

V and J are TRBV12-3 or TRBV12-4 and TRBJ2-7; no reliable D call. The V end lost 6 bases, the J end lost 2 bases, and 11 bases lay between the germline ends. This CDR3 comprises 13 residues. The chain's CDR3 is CASSRAPTYEQYF. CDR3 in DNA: TGTGCCAGCAGCCGGGCTCCGACCTACGAGCAGTACTTC.

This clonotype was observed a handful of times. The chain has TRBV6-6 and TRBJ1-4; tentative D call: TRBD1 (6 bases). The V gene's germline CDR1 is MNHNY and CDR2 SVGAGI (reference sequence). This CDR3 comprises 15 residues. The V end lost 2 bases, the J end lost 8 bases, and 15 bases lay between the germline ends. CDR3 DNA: TGTGCCAGCAGTTACGGGAACAGGGAGAGCGAAAAACTGTTTTTT. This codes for CASSYGNRESEKLFF.

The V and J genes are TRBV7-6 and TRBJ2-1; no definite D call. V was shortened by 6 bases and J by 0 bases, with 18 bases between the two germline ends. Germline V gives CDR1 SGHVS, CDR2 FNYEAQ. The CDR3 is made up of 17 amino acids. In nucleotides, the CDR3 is TGTGCCAGCAGTCAAGCTGGCGGATCCAGCTCCTACAATGAGCAGTTCTTC. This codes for CASSQAGGSSSYNEQFF. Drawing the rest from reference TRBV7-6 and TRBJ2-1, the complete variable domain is GAGVSQSPRYKVTKRGQDVALRCDPISGHVSLYWYRQALGQGPEFLTYFNYEAQQDKSGLPNDRFSAERPEGSISTLTIQRTEQRDSAMYRCASSQAGGSSSYNEQFFGPGTRLTVL.

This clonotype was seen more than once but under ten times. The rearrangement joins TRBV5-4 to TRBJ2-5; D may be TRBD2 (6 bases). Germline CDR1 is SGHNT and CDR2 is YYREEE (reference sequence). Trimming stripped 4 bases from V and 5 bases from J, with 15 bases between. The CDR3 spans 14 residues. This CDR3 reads CASSAGQWGETQYF. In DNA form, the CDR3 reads TGTGCCAGCAGCGCGGGGCAGTGGGGGGAGACCCAGTACTTC.

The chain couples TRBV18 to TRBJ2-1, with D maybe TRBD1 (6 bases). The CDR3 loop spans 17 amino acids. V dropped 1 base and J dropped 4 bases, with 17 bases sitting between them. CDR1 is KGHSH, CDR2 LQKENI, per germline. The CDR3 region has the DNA TGTGCCAGCTCACCACATTCGGGCAGGGGCGCTTACAATGAGCAGTTCTTC. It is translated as CASSPHSGRGAYNEQFF.

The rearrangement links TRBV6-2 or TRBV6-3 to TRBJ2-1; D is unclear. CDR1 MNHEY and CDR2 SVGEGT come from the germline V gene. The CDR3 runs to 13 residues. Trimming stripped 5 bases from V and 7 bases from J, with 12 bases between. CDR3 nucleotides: TGTGCCAGCAGTCCGGCCCTGAGGAATGAGCAGTTCTTC. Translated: CASSPALRNEQFF.

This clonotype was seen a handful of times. CDR3 in amino acids: CASERGIGTEAFF. The CDR3 bases are TGTGCCAGTGAGAGGGGAATCGGCACTGAAGCTTTCTTT. This rearrangement joins TRBV6-5 to TRBJ1-1; a weak D match, TRBD1 (5 bases). The germline V and J ends were trimmed by 9 bases and 4 bases, with 15 bases remaining between them. This CDR3 spans 13 amino acids. The V gene's germline CDR1 is MNHEY and CDR2 SVGAGI.

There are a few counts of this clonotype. CDR3 DNA: TGTGCCAGCAGTTTTAGTAGCGGGGGGTACGAGCAGTACTTC. Protein product: CASSFSSGGYEQYF. The J gene is TRBJ2-7, the V gene TRBV12-3 or TRBV12-4, with 10 positions matching TRBD2. The CDR3 extends over 14 amino acids. V dropped 3 bases and J dropped 4; count of bases not matched to a gene: 3.

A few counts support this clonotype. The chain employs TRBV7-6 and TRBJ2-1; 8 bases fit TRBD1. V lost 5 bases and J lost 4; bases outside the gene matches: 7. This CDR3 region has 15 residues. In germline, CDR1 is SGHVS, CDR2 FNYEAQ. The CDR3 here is CASSPGQGPYNEQFF. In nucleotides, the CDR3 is TGTGCCAGCAGCCCTGGACAGGGCCCTTACAATGAGCAGTTCTTC. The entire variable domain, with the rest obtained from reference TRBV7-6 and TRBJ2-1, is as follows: GAGVSQSPRYKVTKRGQDVALRCDPISGHVSLYWYRQALGQGPEFLTYFNYEAQQDKSGLPNDRFSAERPEGSISTLTIQRTEQRDSAMYRCASSPGQGPYNEQFFGPGTRLTVL.

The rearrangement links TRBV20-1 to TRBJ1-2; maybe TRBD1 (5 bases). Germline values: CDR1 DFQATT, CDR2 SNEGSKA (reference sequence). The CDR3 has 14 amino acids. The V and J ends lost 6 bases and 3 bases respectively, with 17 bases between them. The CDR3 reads CSAPEYGGDYGYTF. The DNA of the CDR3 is TGCAGTGCCCCCGAGTACGGGGGTGACTATGGCTACACCTTC.

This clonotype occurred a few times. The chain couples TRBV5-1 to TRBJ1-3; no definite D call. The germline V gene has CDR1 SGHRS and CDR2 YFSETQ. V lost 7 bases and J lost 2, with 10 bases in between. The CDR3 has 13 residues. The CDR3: CASSEATGNTIYF. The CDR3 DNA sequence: TGCGCCAGCTCGGAGGCAACTGGAAACACCATATATTTT.

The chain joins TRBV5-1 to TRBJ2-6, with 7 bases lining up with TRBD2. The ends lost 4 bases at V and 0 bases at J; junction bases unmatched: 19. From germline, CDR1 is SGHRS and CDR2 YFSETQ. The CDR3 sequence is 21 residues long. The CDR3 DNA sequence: TGCGCCAGCAGCAGCGGGGTATTGGGGGGAATATACTCCTCTGGGGCCAACGTCCTGACTTTC. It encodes CASSSGVLGGIYSSGANVLTF.

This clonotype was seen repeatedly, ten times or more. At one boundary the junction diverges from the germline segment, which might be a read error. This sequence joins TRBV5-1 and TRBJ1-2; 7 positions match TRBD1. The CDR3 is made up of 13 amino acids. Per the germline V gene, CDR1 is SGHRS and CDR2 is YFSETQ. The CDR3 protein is CASSPDRDYGYTF. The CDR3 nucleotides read TGTGCCAGCAGTCCTGACAGGGACTATGGCTACACCTTC.

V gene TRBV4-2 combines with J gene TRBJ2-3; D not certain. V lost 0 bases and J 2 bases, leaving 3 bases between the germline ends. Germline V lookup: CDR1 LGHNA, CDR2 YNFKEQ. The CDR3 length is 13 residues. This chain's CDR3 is CASSQDDTDTQYF. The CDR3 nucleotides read TGTGCCAGCAGCCAAGACGACACAGATACGCAGTATTTT.

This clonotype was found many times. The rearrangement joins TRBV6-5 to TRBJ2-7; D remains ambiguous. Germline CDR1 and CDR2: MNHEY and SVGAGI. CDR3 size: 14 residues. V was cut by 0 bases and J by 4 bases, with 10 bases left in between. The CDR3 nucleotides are TGTGCCAGCAGTTACTCGAATCCAGGATACGAGCAGTACTTC. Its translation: CASSYSNPGYEQYF.

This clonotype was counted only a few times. DNA of the CDR3: TGTGCCAGCAGCTTAGCCGGACAGAGGGAAGCTTTCTTT. It specifies CASSLAGQREAFF. This rearrangement joins TRBV7-6 to TRBJ1-1; D possibly corresponds to TRBD1 (6 bases). The CDR3 spans 13 residues. Trimming stripped 0 bases from V and 8 bases from J, with 10 bases between. The germline V gene encodes CDR1 SGHVS and CDR2 FNYEAQ. The full variable domain, with the rest looked up from reference TRBV7-6 and TRBJ1-1, is GAGVSQSPRYKVTKRGQDVALRCDPISGHVSLYWYRQALGQGPEFLTYFNYEAQQDKSGLPNDRFSAERPEGSISTLTIQRTEQRDSAMYRCASSLAGQREAFFGQGTRLTVV.

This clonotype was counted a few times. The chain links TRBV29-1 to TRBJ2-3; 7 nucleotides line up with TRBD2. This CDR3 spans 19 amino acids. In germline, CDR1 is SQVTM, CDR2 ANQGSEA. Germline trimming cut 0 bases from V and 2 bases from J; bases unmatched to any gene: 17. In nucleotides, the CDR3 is TGCAGCGTTGAAGACCCCGGGGCTAGCGGAAATAGAGTCACAGATACGCAGTATTTT. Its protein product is CSVEDPGASGNRVTDTQYF.